The clone carrying this T cell receptor (beta chain) was seen ten or more times. Its antigen is not identified. With V trimmed by 5 bases and J by 7 bases, 10 bases remained unmatched. This CDR3 is 15 amino acids long. The source of the sample is a study of T cells in Graves' hyperthyroidism and ophthalmopathy. Using RNA transcripts as the source, TCR beta CDR3 regions were amplified. Carried out on the TCR CDR3, a first-round RT-PCR used the HTBI primer set. TCRdb re-analysed the multiplex PCR reads in MiXCR, keeping a single row per CDR3 protein. Here the sample spans approximately 640,000 distinct CDR3 sequences, around 16% being singletons. Using around 10 ml of fresh peripheral blood, PBMCs were prepared. Whole-study findings and limits: The model made its ophthalmopathy prediction, and onset followed a median approximately 6.5 months later.

The receptor was derived from a woman under 40 with Graves' hyperthyroidism. The V gene is TRBV12-3 or TRBV12-4, the J gene TRBJ2-1, with TRBD2 matching over 8 bases. Sequenced material: blood. In DNA, the CDR3 is TGTGCCAGCAGTACCAGCGGGAGTGCGGGGAATGAGCAGTTCTTC. It encodes CASSTSGSAGNEQFF.